This T cell receptor beta chain was identified during a study of vaccination effects on CD4 cells after COVID-19 (dated by TCRdb to the early 2020s). As for the study more broadly: The ViraFEST assay stimulated PBMC with viral peptide pools and then used TCR sequencing to identify antigen-specific CD4+ T cell clonotypes by expansion. Approximately 2 million PBMC per well were cultured with 9 to 10 ug/ml peptides in IMDM containing approximately 4.7% human AB serum, approximately 10 IU/ml IL-2 and gentamicin. SARS-CoV-2 spike-specific CD4+ TCR repertoires from before and after mRNA vaccination were compared in COVID-19 convalescent patients and in infection-naive vaccine recipients. Post-vaccine samples across the study were collected a median of 72 days after the second dose, with a range of 14 to 241. Cultures from other donors in the study were sequenced using the Oncomine TCR Beta short-read assay on an Illumina iSeq 100. Samples were taken from three convalescent patients early (day +14) and late (day +241, +227, +161 respectively) after vaccination. The full study included fewer than eleven COVID-19 convalescent patients and a handful of SARS-CoV-2-naive healthy vaccine recipients.

Library method: the immunoSEQ multiplex PCR assay. DNA from the cultured and isolated CD4+ T cells underwent TCR beta CDR3 sequencing. The authors processed their data as follows. Non-productive TCR sequences were removed and reads were trimmed to the CDR3 region, keeping CDR3s of at least 7 amino acids. The MANAFEST web app was used to identify antigen-specific clonotypes by comparing expansion in peptide wells with expansion in reference cultures. To be called positive, a clone needed expansion at FDR<0.05 compared with the reference and with all other wells, an odds ratio greater than 5, and a frequency greater than 0.1% in two replicate wells. Cross-reactive clonotypes were defined as significantly expanded in SARS-CoV-2 spike wells and in at least one common cold coronavirus spike condition. Levenshtein distance calculated with the stringdist R package was used to assess CDR3 similarity, and unrooted trees were constructed with ape in R 3.6.1. TCRdb provides this immuneACCESS table in a form limited to in-frame rearrangements. Some clones are lacking; in checked studies, under half of them reflect an unresolved V gene, and why the rest are absent is not known. V, J and clone size derive from that table, while D and trimming were established from the DNA sequence. The sample has roughly 46,000 clones on record, 65% to 75% of them singletons. Jointly, the top ten make up roughly 5.2% of the sample.

Points the paper makes about the study in general: At late post-vaccination timepoints, both infection-induced and vaccine-induced clones showed marked clonal contraction, consistent with waning T cell responses. Only a small number of convalescent patients were included, and no early post-infection timepoints were available, which limited the study. For convalescent patients, new clones induced by the vaccine made up most of the post-vaccine spike-reactive repertoire, and these new clones were largely distinct from the clones induced by infection.

After around ten days of culture, CD4+ T cells were isolated with the EasySep CD4+ T cell isolation kit. PCR-confirmed SARS-CoV-2 infection had occurred in convalescent patients between March and December 2020, before the Alpha, Beta and Delta variants emerged in the United States. Two doses of either the BNT162b2 or the mRNA-1273 mRNA SARS-CoV-2 vaccine were administered to participants. Half of the culture medium was replaced with fresh IL-2-containing medium on days 3 and 7. Unless noted otherwise, every peptide stimulation condition was cultured in triplicate wells. Using Ficoll-Paque Plus gradient centrifugation, PBMC were separated from whole blood and then either used fresh or cryopreserved at -140C. The QIAamp micro DNA kit was used to extract genomic DNA from the cultured CD4+ T cells. The CDR3 spans 15 residues, from the cysteine through the phenylalanine. CDR3 DNA only is kept here, 45 bases in frame from base 1. Trimming removed 4 bases from V and 0 bases from J, leaving 16 bases between the germline ends. The germline V gene (reference sequence) sets CDR1 to GTSNPN and CDR2 to SVGIG.

Of note for this clone: The target of this receptor is not known. Base-call qualities are not available, and no considerably larger clone is one nucleotide away.

Sequenced material: CD4+ T cells from PBMCs cultured without peptide, taken after COVID-19 vaccination. This TCR derives from a human donor who had a prior SARS-CoV-2 infection. The chain employs TRBV30 and TRBJ2-7; the D gene is perhaps TRBD1, on 6 matching bases. The CDR3 protein: CAWTLTTGGSYEQYF. The DNA is as follows: TGTGCCTGGACCCTAACGACAGGAGGCTCCTACGAGCAGTACTTC.